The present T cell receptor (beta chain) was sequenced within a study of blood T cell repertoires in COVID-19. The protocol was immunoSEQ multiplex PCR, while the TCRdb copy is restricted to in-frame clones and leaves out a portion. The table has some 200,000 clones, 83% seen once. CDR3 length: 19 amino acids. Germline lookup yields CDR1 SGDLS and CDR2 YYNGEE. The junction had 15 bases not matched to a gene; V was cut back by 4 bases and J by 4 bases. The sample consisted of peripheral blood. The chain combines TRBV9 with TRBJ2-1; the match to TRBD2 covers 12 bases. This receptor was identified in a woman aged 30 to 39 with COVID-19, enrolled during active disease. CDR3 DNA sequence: TGTGCCAGCAGCTCCACGGACTGGGACACTAGCGGGGGGTACAATGAGCAGTTCTTC. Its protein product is CASSSTDWDTSGGYNEQFF.